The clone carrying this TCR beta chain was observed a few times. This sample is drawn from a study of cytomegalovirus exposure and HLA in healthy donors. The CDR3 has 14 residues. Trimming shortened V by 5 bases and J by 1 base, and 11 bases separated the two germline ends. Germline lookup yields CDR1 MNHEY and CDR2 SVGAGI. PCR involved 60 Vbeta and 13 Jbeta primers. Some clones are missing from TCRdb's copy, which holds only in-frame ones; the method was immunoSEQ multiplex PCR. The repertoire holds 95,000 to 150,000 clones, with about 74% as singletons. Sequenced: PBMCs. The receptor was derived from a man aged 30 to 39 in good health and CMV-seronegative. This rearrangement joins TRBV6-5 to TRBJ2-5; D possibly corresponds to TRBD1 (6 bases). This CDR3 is CASSPTGRQETQYF. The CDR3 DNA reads TGTGCCAGCAGTCCGACAGGTCGCCAAGAGACCCAGTACTTC.